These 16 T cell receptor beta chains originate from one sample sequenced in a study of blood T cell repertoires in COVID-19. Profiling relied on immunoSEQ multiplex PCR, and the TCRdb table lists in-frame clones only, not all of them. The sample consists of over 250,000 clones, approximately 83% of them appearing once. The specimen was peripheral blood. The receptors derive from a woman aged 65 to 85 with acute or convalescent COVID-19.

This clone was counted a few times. CDR3 sequence: CASSLVRGRWDEQYF. In DNA, the CDR3 is TGTGCCAGCAGTTTAGTGCGGGGGCGGTGGGACGAGCAGTACTTC. This chain joins TRBV28 and TRBJ2-7; tentatively, D is TRBD2 (7 bases). The V gene lost 2 bases and the J gene lost 5 bases, with 16 bases spanning the gap. CDR3 size: 15 residues. CDR1 and CDR2 from the germline V gene are MDHEN and SYDVKM.

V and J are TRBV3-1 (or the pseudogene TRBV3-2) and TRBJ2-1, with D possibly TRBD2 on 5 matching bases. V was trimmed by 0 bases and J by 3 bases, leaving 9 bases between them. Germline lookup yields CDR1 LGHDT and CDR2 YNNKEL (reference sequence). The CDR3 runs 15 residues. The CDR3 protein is CASSQDSGVYNEQFF. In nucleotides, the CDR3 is TGTGCCAGCAGCCAAGATTCCGGGGTCTACAATGAGCAGTTCTTC.

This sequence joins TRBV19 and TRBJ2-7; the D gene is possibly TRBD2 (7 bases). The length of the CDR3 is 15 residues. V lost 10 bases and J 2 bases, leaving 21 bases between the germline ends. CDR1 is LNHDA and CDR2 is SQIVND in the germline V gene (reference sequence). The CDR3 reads CATQLSAGATYEQYF. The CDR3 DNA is TGTGCCACCCAATTATCGGCGGGGGCGACCTACGAGCAGTACTTC.

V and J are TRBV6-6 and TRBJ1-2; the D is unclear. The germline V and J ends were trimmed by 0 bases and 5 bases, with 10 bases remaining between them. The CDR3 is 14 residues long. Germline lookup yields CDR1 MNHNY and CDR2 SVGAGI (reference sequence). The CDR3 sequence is CASSYSVELYGYTF. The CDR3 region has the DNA TGTGCCAGCAGTTACTCAGTGGAGCTATATGGCTACACCTTC.

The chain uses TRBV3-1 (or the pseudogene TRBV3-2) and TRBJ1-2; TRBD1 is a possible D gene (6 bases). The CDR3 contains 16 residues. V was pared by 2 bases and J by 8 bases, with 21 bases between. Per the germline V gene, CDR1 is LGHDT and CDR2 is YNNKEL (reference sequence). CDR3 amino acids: CASSQTLRAGVGGYTF. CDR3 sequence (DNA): TGTGCCAGCAGCCAAACCCTTCGCGCAGGGGTGGGCGGCTACACCTTC.

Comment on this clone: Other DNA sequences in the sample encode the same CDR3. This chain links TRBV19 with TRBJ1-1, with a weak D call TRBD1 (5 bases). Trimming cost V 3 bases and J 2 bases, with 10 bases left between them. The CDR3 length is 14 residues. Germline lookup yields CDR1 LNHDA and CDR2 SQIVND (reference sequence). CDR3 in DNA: TGTGCCAGTAGTATGGTGCGGGGCAACACTGAAGCTTTCTTT. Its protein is CASSMVRGNTEAFF.

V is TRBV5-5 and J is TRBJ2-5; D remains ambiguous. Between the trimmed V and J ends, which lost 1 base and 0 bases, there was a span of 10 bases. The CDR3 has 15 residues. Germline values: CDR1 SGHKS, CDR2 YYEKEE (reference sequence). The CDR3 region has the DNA TGTGCCAGCAGCTTGACTCACGTGTACCAAGAGACCCAGTACTTC. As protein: CASSLTHVYQETQYF.

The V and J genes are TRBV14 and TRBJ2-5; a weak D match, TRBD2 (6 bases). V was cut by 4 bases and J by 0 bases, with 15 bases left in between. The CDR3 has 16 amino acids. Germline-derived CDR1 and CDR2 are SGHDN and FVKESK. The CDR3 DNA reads TGTGCCAGCAGCCGGCTGGGACTTCCGTACCAAGAGACCCAGTACTTC. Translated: CASSRLGLPYQETQYF.

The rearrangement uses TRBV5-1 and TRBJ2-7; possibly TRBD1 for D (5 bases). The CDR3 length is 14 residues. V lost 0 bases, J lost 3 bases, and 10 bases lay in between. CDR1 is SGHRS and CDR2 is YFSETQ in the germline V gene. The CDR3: CASSLERQSYEQYF. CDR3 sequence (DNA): TGCGCCAGCAGCTTGGAGCGACAGAGCTACGAGCAGTACTTC.

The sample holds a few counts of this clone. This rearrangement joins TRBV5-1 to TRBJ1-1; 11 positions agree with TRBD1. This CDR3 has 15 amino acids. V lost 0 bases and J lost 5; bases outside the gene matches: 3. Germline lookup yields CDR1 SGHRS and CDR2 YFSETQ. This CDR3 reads CASSLEGTGGTEAFF. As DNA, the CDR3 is TGCGCCAGCAGCTTGGAAGGGACAGGGGGGACTGAAGCTTTCTTT.

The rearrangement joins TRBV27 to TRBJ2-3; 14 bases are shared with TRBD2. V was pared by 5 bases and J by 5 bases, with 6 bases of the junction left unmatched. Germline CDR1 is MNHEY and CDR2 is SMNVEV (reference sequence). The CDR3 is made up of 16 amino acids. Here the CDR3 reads CASSPRLAGGKDTQYF. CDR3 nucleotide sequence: TGTGCCAGCAGTCCCCGACTAGCGGGGGGGAAAGATACGCAGTATTTT.

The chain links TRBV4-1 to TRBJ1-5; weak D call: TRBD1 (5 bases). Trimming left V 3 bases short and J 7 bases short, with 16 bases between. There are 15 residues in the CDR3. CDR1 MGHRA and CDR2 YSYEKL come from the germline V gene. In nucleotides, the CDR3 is TGCGCCAGCAGCCAGGGCGGGACGGGAGGGCAGCCCCAGCATTTT. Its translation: CASSQGGTGGQPQHF.

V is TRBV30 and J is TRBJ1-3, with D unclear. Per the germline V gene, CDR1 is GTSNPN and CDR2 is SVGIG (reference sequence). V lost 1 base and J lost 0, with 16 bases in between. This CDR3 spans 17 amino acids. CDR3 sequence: CAWSDPLTSVSGNTIYF. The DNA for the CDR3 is TGTGCCTGGAGTGACCCCCTCACTTCTGTCTCTGGAAACACCATATATTTT.

CDR3 DNA sequence: TGTGCCAGCAGCGTAGGCGGGGAGACCCAGTACTTC. Residues: CASSVGGETQYF. The rearrangement uses TRBV9 and TRBJ2-5, with TRBD2 as a possible D gene (5 bases). V gave up 0 bases and J gave up 5 bases, with 5 bases separating them. The germline V gene encodes CDR1 SGDLS and CDR2 YYNGEE. CDR3 length equals 12 residues.

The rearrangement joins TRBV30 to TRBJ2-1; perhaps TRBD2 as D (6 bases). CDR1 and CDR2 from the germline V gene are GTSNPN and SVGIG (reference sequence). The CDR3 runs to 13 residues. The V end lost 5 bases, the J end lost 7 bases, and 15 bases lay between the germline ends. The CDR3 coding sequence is TGTGCCTGGCGGCCCCGCGGGGAAAATGAGCAGTTCTTC. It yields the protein CAWRPRGENEQFF.

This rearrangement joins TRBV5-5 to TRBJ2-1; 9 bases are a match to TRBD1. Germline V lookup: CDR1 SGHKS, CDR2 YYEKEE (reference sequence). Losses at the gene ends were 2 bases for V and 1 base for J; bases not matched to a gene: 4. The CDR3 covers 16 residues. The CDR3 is CASSFRGQGSYNEQFF. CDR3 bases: TGTGCCAGCAGCTTCAGGGGACAGGGATCCTACAATGAGCAGTTCTTC.